The entry that follows covers one TCR beta chain sequence. TCRdb's copy holds only in-frame clones and misses some; the assay was immunoSEQ multiplex PCR. In the table there are hundreds of thousands of clones, about 90% of which are singletons. These data come from a study of cytomegalovirus exposure and HLA in healthy donors. Looked up from germline, CDR1 is SGHRS and CDR2 is YFSETQ. This CDR3 contains 15 residues. V trimming: 4 bases; J trimming: 6 bases; junction bases outside the gene matches: 8. The receptor's source is a woman aged 25 to 39 in good health and CMV-seropositive. This chain connects TRBV5-1 to TRBJ2-7; 12 bases map to TRBD1. Sequences were obtained from PBMCs. CDR3: CASSSTGTGGIEQYF. The CDR3 DNA sequence: TGCGCCAGCAGCAGTACCGGGACAGGGGGCATCGAGCAGTACTTC.